The clone carrying this T cell receptor beta chain has only one observation. Its antigen remains unidentified. Per germline, CDR1 SGHTA and CDR2 FQGNSA. The CDR3 extends over 15 amino acids. With 5 bases removed from V and 5 bases from J, the gap between germline ends came to 19 bases. This record belongs to a study of OX40 agonist ivuxolimab in advanced cancers. Overall study: Prior anti-PD-1, anti-PD-L1 or anti-CTLA-4 therapy did not bar entry, and 30% to 40% had some.

Study-level results: CD8+ T cells averaged more expanded clones than CD4+.

Autoimmune disease history or systemic immunosuppression disqualified patients. Sequencing was performed with immunoSEQ multiplex PCR; in TCRdb, only in-frame clones are kept and a portion is missing. In the table there are about 110,000 clones, around 90% of which are singletons. The TCR sequence derives from an adult with an advanced solid tumor such as melanoma, head and neck, liver or kidney cancer. The chain recombines TRBV7-2 with TRBJ2-7; D uncertain. This specimen was CD4+ or CD8+ T cells sorted from blood, taken in a trial of the OX40 agonist ivuxolimab. The CDR3 spells CASSQPRLGSDEQYF. The DNA for the CDR3 is TGTGCCAGCAGCCAACCGAGACTCGGCTCGGACGAGCAGTACTTC.